Listed below are T cell receptor beta chains from one sample, sequenced in a study of blood T cell repertoires in COVID-19. TCRdb's copy holds only in-frame clones and misses some; the assay was immunoSEQ multiplex PCR. The data show fewer than 130,000 clones, roughly 76% seen once. The sequenced material came from peripheral blood. Receptors were obtained from a woman aged 60 to 75 with acute or convalescent COVID-19. Each CDR3 is given with its conserved first and last residue. Each record gives: clone size, CDR3 length, J gene, D gene, V gene, CDR3 DNA, CDR3 protein. The D gene is left open where the match is weak. Rows give clone size only sometimes, using once, few, many, or a class for an expanded clone.

. 13 TRBJ1-4 . TRBV19 TGTGCCAGTAGTTATAGGGGAAGCGAAAAACTGTTTTTT CASSYRGSEKLFF
. 16 TRBJ1-5 . TRBV9 TGTGCCAGCAGCGTAGAGGGGGTAAATAGCAATCAGCCCCAGCATTTT CASSVEGVNSNQPQHF
once 16 TRBJ2-5 TRBD2 TRBV24-1 TGTGCCACCAGTGATCCAGCGGGGGGGACACAAGAGACCCAGTACTTC CATSDPAGGTQETQYF
. 14 TRBJ2-7 TRBD2 TRBV4-3 TGCGCCAGCAGCCACAGCGGGGCATCCTACGAGCAGTACTTC CASSHSGASYEQYF
. 14 TRBJ1-4 TRBD1 TRBV30 TGTGCCTGGAGTCGGGACAGCCAGAATGAAAAACTGTTTTTT CAWSRDSQNEKLFF
few 13 TRBJ2-1 TRBD2 TRBV28 TGTGCCAGCACCCCGGGGGGGGCCTATGAGCAGTTCTTC CASTPGGAYEQFF
. 13 TRBJ1-3 . TRBV30 TGTGCTCAGATAGGGGACTCTGGAAACACCATATATTTT CAQIGDSGNTIYF
. 16 TRBJ2-1 TRBD1 TRBV4-1 TGCGCCAGCCGAAGCGCTCGACAGGGGAATTATGATGAGCAGTTCTTC CASRSARQGNYDEQFF
. 16 TRBJ1-5 TRBD1 TRBV3-1/TRBV3-2 TGTGCCAGCAGCCTCCATGCCGGGACAGGGGGTCAGCCCCAGCATTTT CASSLHAGTGGQPQHF
. 14 TRBJ2-4 TRBD1 TRBV14 TGTGCCAGCAGCGCACAGGGGACCAAAAACATTCAGTACTTC CASSAQGTKNIQYF
. 17 TRBJ1-3 . TRBV25-1 TGTGCCAGCACCGACGGTGGCAGGGCCTTCTCTGGAAACACCATATATTTT CASTDGGRAFSGNTIYF
few 14 TRBJ2-7 . TRBV5-4 TGTGCCAGCAGCTTGGCCTTCGGGTCTCGGGAGCAGTACTTC CASSLAFGSREQYF
. 16 TRBJ1-1 TRBD1 TRBV5-8 TGTGCCAGCAGGAGACAGGGAAATCTACTCAACACTGAAGCTTTCTTT CASRRQGNLLNTEAFF
. 13 TRBJ2-4 TRBD1 TRBV2 TGTGCCAGCAGTGGTGCAGGGGGAAACATTCAGTACTTC CASSGAGGNIQYF
. 13 TRBJ2-7 . TRBV29-1 TGCAGCGTGGTATGGGCAGGCCTCTACGAGCAGTACTTC CSVVWAGLYEQYF
. 13 TRBJ1-2 . TRBV27 TGTGCCAGCAGTTTTTACTCGTCGGTGGGCTACACCTTC CASSFYSSVGYTF
. 13 TRBJ1-2 . TRBV20-1 TGCAGTGCTAGTGACACAGGGTACTATGGCTACACCTTC CSASDTGYYGYTF
. 15 TRBJ1-5 . TRBV6-5 TGTGCCAGCAAAAGCGGGACGGATTACAATCAGCCCCAGCATTTT CASKSGTDYNQPQHF
. 16 TRBJ1-6 . TRBV11-2 TGTGCCAGCAGCCCCGGTCCTGCCTCCTATAATTCACCCCTCCACTTT CASSPGPASYNSPLHF
. 14 TRBJ2-7 . TRBV5-1 TGCGCCAGCAGCTTGGACGGGGAAATTTACGAGCAGTACTTC CASSLDGEIYEQYF
. 14 TRBJ2-1 TRBD1 TRBV10-1 TGCGCCAGCAGTGAGTCGACTCTGGGACAGAGGCAGTTCTTC CASSESTLGQRQFF
. 15 TRBJ2-3 TRBD1 TRBV7-9 TGTGCCAGCAACCCGGGACAGGGTGTGATAAATACGCAGTATTTT CASNPGQGVINTQYF
. 14 TRBJ2-5 TRBD2 TRBV10-2 TGCGCCAGCACGCGGGGGTTGGGGCAAGAGACCCAGTACTTC CASTRGLGQETQYF
few 17 TRBJ1-2 TRBD1 TRBV4-1 TGCGCCAGCAGCTCATCAGGCACAGGGGGGACTCACTATGGCTACACCTTC CASSSSGTGGTHYGYTF
. 14 TRBJ1-4 TRBD1 TRBV7-2 TGTGCCAGCAGCTTAGAATCCGGGACAGGTTTTCCGTTTTTT CASSLESGTGFPFF
few 15 TRBJ1-1 . TRBV7-9 TGTGCCAGCAGCTTACAGGGGAGAGTGAACACTGAAGCTTTCTTT CASSLQGRVNTEAFF
few 16 TRBJ2-7 . TRBV11-2 TGTGCCAGCAGCTCCATTAAATCCCTAGACTACTACGAGCAGTACTTC CASSSIKSLDYYEQYF
. 14 TRBJ2-2 . TRBV11-2 TGCGCCAGCAGCTTAGCCGGGTATACCGGGGAGCTGTTTTTT CASSLAGYTGELFF
. 13 TRBJ1-2 . TRBV7-9 TGTGCCAGCAGCCATGGACAGACCTATGGCTACACCTTC CASSHGQTYGYTF
once 14 TRBJ1-1 . TRBV5-4 TGTGCCAGCAGCGGGGGCACGGAGAACACTGAAGCTTTCTTT CASSGGTENTEAFF
. 13 TRBJ1-1 . TRBV10-1 TGCGCCAGCAGTTCCCAGGGGAACACTGAAGCTTTCTTT CASSSQGNTEAFF
. 14 TRBJ1-1 TRBD1 TRBV2 TGTGCCAGCAGTGAGGGGGACAGACCCACTGAAGCTTTCTTT CASSEGDRPTEAFF
. 14 TRBJ1-1 . TRBV10-1 TGCGCCAGCAAAGAGAGCGCGGTGAACACTGAAGCTTTCTTT CASKESAVNTEAFF
. 15 TRBJ2-2 TRBD2 TRBV9 TGTGCCAGCAGCTCCCGGGGGGGCAATACCGGGGAGCTGTTTTTT CASSSRGGNTGELFF
. 20 TRBJ2-6 TRBD2 TRBV30 TGTGCCTGGACTCCCACGCGGGGGGGCGGGGGCTACTCTGGGGCCAACGTCCTGACTTTC CAWTPTRGGGGYSGANVLTF
. 16 TRBJ2-2 TRBD1 TRBV5-1 TGCGCCAGCAGCGCAGGGGACAGGGGGATCACCGGGGAGCTGTTTTTT CASSAGDRGITGELFF
. 13 TRBJ1-2 TRBD1 TRBV5-1 TGCGCCAGCAGCTTGACAGGGGGCGACGGCTACACCTTC CASSLTGGDGYTF
. 16 TRBJ2-3 TRBD2 TRBV5-1 TGCGCCAGCAGCTTCCGGCTAGCGGGGGAATCAGATACGCAGTATTTT CASSFRLAGESDTQYF
. 11 TRBJ2-7 . TRBV7-2 TGTGCCAGCAGCCCACACTACGAGCAGTACTTC CASSPHYEQYF
. 14 TRBJ1-2 . TRBV28 TGTGCCAGCAGTTTGGCAGGATCCACCTATGGCTACACCTTC CASSLAGSTYGYTF
. 13 TRBJ1-4 . TRBV30 TGTGCCTGGGCTTTAAGGGGCGCGGAAAAACTGTTTTTT CAWALRGAEKLFF
. 15 TRBJ1-2 . TRBV7-9 TGTGCCAGCAGCGACCAAGGGGGGGTAGTAGATGGCTACACCTTC CASSDQGGVVDGYTF
. 20 TRBJ2-2 TRBD2 TRBV6-2/TRBV6-3 TGTGCCAGCAGTTATTTGATAGCGGGGGGACGGCGGGCGAACACCGGGGAGCTGTTTTTT CASSYLIAGGRRANTGELFF
. 15 TRBJ2-3 . TRBV19 TGTGCCAGTAGTATTGGGCAGCCTGGCACAGATACGCAGTATTTT CASSIGQPGTDTQYF
. 11 TRBJ2-7 . TRBV20-1 TGCAGTGCTAGAGATCAAAGGGGGCAGTACTTC CSARDQRGQYF
. 15 TRBJ2-4 . TRBV5-4 TGTGCCAGCAGCTTCGGGGGGCAGGAGTCAACGTATCAGTACTTC CASSFGGQESTYQYF
once 14 TRBJ1-1 . TRBV4-1 TGCGCCAGCAGAAACAGGGCCGTGAACACTGAAGCTTTCTTT CASRNRAVNTEAFF
. 13 TRBJ2-3 . TRBV9 TGTGCCAGCAGCGTAATAGACACAGATACGCAGTATTTT CASSVIDTDTQYF
. 16 TRBJ1-1 . TRBV5-1 TGCGCCAGCAGCTTGGACAGGTCCGGCGTGAACACTGAAGCTTTCTTT CASSLDRSGVNTEAFF
many 16 TRBJ1-2 TRBD1 TRBV18 TGTGCCAGCTCACCACCGGGACAGGGGTCGAGCTATGGCTACACCTTC CASSPPGQGSSYGYTF
. 15 TRBJ1-2 . TRBV6-5 TGTGCCAGCAGAGGGGGGGGAGGGACCAACTATGGCTACACCTTC CASRGGGGTNYGYTF
. 17 TRBJ2-3 TRBD2 TRBV10-3 TGTGCCATCAGTAGAACACAAGTAGCGGGCTTAACAGGTACGCAGTATTTT CAISRTQVAGLTGTQYF
. 13 TRBJ2-7 . TRBV6-6 TGTGCCAGCAGTTACGGCAGGGGCTACGAGCAGTACTTC CASSYGRGYEQYF
. 15 TRBJ1-2 . TRBV18 TGTGCCAGCTCACCGAATTCCGGGGGAGACTATGGCTACACCTTC CASSPNSGGDYGYTF
. 15 TRBJ2-1 TRBD1 TRBV3-1/TRBV3-2 TGTGCCAGCAGCCCTGCGGGGACAGGGTACAATGAGCAGTTCTTC CASSPAGTGYNEQFF
few 14 TRBJ1-1 TRBD1 TRBV7-9 TGTGCCAGCAGCCCAGCAGGGACAGGGACTGAAGCTTTCTTT CASSPAGTGTEAFF
. 13 TRBJ1-1 TRBD1 TRBV2 TGTGCCAGCAGGGACCAGGGGGGCACTGAAGCTTTCTTT CASRDQGGTEAFF
few 16 TRBJ1-1 TRBD1 TRBV11-2 TGTGCCAGCAGCCCCCGGGACAGGGGGCGAGGCACTGAAGCTTTCTTT CASSPRDRGRGTEAFF
. 15 TRBJ2-5 . TRBV6-5 TGTGCCAGCAGTTACAAAGTAGCGAAGCAAGAGACCCAGTACTTC CASSYKVAKQETQYF